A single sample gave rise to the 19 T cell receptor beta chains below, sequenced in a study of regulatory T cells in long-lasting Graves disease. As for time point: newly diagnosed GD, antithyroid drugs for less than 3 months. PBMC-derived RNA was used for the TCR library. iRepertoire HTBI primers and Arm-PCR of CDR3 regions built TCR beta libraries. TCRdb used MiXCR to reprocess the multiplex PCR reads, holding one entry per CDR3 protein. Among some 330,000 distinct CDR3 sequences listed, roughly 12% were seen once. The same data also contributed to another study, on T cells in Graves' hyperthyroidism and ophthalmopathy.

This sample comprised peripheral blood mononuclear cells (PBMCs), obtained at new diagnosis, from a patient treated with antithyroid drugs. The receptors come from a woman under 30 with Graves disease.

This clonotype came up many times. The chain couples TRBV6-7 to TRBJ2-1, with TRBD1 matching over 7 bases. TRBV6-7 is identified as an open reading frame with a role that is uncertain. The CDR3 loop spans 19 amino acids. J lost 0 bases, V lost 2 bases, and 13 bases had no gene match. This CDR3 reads CASSYPVRLRGPSYNEQFF. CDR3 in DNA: TGTGCCAGCAGTTACCCCGTACGCCTTAGGGGGCCCTCCTACAATGAGCAGTTCTTC.

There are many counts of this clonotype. The CDR3 DNA follows: TGTGCCAGCAGTCCGGGACAGGTATCTGAAGCTTTCTTT. It codes for CASSPGQVSEAFF. This chain links TRBV28 with TRBJ1-1; 8 positions agree with TRBD1. Germline CDR1 reads MDHEN; CDR2 reads SYDVKM. The CDR3 is 13 residues long. V gave up 5 bases and J gave up 6 bases; unmatched junction bases: 5.

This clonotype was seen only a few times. CDR3 DNA sequence: TGTGCCAGCAGCCTAAACAGGGGAACCTTTAGCACAGATACGCAGTATTTT. The encoded protein is CASSLNRGTFSTDTQYF. The genes are TRBV5-5 and TRBJ2-3; 7 bases line up with TRBD1. CDR3 size: 17 residues. V dropped 4 bases and J dropped 0; count of bases not matched to a gene: 11. Germline loops: CDR1 SGHKS, CDR2 YYEKEE (reference sequence). Full variable domain (missing parts from reference TRBV5-5 and TRBJ2-3): DAGVTQSPTHLIKTRGQQVTLRCSPISGHKSVSWYQQVLGQGPQFIFQYYEKEERGRGNFPDRFSARQFPNYSSELNVNALLLGDSALYLCASSLNRGTFSTDTQYFGPGTRLTVL.

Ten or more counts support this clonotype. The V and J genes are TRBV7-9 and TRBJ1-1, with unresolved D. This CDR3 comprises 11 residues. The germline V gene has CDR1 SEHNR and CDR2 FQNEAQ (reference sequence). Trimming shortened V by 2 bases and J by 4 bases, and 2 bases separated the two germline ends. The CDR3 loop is CASSLTTEAFF. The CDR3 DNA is TGTGCCAGCAGCTTAACCACTGAAGCTTTCTTT.

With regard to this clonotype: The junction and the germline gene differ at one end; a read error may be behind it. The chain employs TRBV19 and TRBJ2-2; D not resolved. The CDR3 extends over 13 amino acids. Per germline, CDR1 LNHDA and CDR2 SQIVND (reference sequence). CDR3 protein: CAGRPTYPGELFF. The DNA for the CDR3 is TGTGCCGGTAGACCTACCTACCCGGGGGAGCTGTTTTTT. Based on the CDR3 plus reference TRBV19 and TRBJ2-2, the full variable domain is DGGITQSPKYLFRKEGQNVTLSCEQNLNHDAMYWYRQDPGQGLRLIYYSQIVNDFQKGDIAEGYSVSREKKESFPLTVTSAQKNPTAFYLCAGRPTYPGELFFGEGSRLTVL.

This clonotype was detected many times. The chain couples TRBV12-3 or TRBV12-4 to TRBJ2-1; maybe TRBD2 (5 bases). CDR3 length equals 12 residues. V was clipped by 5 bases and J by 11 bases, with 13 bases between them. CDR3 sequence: CASSPGLRKQFF. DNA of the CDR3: TGTGCCAGCAGTCCCGGACTCCGTAAGCAGTTCTTC.

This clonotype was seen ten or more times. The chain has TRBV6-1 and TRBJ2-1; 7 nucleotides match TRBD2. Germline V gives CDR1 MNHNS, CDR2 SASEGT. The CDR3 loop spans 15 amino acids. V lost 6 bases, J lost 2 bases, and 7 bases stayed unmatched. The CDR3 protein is CASRDSGIPYNEQFF. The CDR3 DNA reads TGTGCCAGCAGAGACAGCGGGATTCCCTACAATGAGCAGTTCTTC.

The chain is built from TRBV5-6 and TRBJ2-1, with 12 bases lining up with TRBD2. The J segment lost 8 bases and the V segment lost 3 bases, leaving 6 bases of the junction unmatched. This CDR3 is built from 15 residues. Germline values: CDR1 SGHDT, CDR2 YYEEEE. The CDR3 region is CASSYRLAGVHEQFF. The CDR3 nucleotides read TGTGCCAGCAGCTATAGACTAGCGGGAGTCCATGAGCAGTTCTTC. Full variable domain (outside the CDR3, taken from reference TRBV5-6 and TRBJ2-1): DAGVTQSPTHLIKTRGQQVTLRCSPKSGHDTVSWYQQALGQGPQFIFQYYEEEERQRGNFPDRFSGHQFPNYSSELNVNALLLGDSALYLCASSYRLAGVHEQFFGPGTRLTVL.

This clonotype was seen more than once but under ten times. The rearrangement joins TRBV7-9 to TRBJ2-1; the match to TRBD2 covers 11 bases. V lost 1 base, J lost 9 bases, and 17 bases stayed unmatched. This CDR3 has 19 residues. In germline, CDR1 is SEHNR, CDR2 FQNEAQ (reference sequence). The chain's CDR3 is CASSLEPPGLAERGSEQFF. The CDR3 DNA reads TGTGCCAGCAGCTTAGAACCACCGGGACTAGCGGAAAGAGGAAGTGAGCAGTTCTTC.

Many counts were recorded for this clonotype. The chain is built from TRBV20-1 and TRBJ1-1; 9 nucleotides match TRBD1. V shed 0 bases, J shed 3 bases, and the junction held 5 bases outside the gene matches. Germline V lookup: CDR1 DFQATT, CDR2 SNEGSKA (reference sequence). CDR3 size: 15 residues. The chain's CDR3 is CSARDPTGGHTEAFF. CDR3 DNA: TGCAGTGCTAGAGACCCGACAGGGGGTCACACTGAAGCTTTCTTT.

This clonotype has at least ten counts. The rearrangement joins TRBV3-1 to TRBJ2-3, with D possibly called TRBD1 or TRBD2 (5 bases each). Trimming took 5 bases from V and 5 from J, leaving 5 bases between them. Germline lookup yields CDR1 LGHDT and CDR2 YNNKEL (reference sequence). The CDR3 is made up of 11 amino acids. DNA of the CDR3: TGTGCCAGCAGCGGGGGAGATACGCAGTATTTT. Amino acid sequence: CASSGGDTQYF.

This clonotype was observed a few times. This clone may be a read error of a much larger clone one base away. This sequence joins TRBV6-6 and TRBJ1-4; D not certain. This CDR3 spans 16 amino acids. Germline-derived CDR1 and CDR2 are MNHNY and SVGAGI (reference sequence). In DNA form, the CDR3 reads TGTGCCAGCGGTTACTCGATCCATTCGGTGGGTGAAAAACTGTTTTTT. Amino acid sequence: CASGYSIHSVGEKLFF.

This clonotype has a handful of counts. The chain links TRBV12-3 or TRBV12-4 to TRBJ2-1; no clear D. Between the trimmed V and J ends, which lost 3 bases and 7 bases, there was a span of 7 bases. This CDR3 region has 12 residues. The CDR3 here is CASSFNLNEQFF. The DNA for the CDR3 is TGTGCCAGCAGTTTTAATCTTAATGAGCAGTTCTTC.

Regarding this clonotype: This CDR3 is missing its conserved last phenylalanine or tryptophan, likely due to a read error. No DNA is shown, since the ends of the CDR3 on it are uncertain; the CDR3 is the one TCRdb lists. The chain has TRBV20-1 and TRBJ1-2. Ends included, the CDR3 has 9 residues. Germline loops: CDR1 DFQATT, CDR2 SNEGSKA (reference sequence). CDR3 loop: CSASYWTSG.

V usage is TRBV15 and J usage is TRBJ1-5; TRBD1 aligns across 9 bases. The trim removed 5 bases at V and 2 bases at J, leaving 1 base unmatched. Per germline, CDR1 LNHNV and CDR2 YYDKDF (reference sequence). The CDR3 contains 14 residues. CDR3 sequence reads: CATSWTGGNQPQHF. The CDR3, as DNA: TGTGCCACCAGCTGGACAGGGGGCAATCAGCCCCAGCATTTT.

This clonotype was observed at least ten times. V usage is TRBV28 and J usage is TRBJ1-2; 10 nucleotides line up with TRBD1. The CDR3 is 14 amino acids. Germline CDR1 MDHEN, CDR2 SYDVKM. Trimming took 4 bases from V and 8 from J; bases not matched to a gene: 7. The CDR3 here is CASSSGQGTGGYTF. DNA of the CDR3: TGTGCCAGCAGTTCGGGACAGGGGACGGGGGGCTACACCTTC.

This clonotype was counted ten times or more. The CDR3 loop is CASSYPEAGGSYNEQFF. CDR3 DNA: TGTGCCAGCAGTTACCCTGAAGCGGGAGGCTCCTACAATGAGCAGTTCTTC. The chain couples TRBV6-2 or TRBV6-3 to TRBJ2-1, with TRBD2 matching 9 bases. The CDR3 runs 17 residues. With 2 bases clipped from V and 0 bases from J, the junction kept 5 bases outside the gene matches. CDR1 MNHEY and CDR2 SVGEGT come from the germline V gene.

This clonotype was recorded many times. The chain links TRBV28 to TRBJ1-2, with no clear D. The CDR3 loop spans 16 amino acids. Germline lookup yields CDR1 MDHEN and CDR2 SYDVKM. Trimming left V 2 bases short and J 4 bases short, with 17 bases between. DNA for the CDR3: TGTGCCAGCAGTTTACCCTACCTGATCTCGGGCTATGGCTACACCTTC. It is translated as CASSLPYLISGYGYTF.

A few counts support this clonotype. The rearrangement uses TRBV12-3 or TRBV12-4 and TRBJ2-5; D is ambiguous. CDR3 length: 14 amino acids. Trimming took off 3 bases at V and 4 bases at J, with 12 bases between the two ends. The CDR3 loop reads CASSFNGRLETQYF. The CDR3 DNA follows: TGTGCCAGCAGTTTTAATGGCAGGCTAGAGACCCAGTACTTC.